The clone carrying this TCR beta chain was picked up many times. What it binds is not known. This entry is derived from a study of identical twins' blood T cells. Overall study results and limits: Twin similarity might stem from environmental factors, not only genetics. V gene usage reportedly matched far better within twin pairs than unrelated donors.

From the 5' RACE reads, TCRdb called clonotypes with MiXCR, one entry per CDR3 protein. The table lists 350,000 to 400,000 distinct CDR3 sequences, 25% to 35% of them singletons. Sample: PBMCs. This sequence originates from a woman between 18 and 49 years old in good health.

CDR3 protein: CASSFISGPAYEQYF. CDR3 sequence (DNA): TGTGCCAGCAGCTTCATTTCTGGGCCCGCCTACGAGCAGTACTTC. V is TRBV7-2 and J is TRBJ2-7; no clear D gene. This CDR3 has 15 amino acids. Germline values: CDR1 SGHTA, CDR2 FQGNSA. V gave up 3 bases and J gave up 2 bases, with 14 bases separating them.